This T cell receptor (beta chain) stems from a study of T cells in Graves' hyperthyroidism and ophthalmopathy. From RNA transcripts, TCR beta CDR3 regions were amplified. HTBI primers drove first-round RT-PCR of the TCR CDR3. One entry per CDR3 protein, called by TCRdb with MiXCR from the multiplex PCR reads. The table lists about 570,000 distinct CDR3 sequences, about 45% of them singletons. The CDR3 runs 15 residues. V was shortened by 3 bases and J by 5 bases, with 16 bases between the two germline ends. Germline lookup yields CDR1 SNHLY and CDR2 FYNNEI. This chain connects TRBV2 to TRBJ2-5; D ambiguous. Sample: peripheral blood or thyroid tissue (not recorded which). The source of this sequence is an adult woman with Graves' disease, either hyperthyroidism or ophthalmopathy (not recorded which). CDR3 protein: CASSDEGLVVETQYF. The CDR3 DNA sequence: TGTGCCAGCAGTGACGAAGGTTTGGTTGTGGAGACCCAGTACTTC.